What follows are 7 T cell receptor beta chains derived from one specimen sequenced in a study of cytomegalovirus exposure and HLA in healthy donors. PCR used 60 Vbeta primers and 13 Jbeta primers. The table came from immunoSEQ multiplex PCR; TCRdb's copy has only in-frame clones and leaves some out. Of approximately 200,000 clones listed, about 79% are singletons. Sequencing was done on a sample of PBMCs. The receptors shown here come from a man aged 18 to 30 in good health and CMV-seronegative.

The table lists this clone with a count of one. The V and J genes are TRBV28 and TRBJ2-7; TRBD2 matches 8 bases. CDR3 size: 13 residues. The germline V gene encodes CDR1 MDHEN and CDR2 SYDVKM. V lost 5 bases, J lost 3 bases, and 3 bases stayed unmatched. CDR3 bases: TGTGCCAGCAGTCAGGGACTAGGCTACGAGCAGTACTTC. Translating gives CASSQGLGYEQYF.

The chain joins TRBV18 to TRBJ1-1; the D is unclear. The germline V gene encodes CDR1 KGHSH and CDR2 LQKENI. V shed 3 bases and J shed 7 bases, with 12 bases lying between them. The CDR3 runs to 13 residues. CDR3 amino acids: CASSPRSTFEAFF. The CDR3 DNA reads TGTGCCAGCTCACCTAGGAGCACCTTTGAAGCTTTCTTT.

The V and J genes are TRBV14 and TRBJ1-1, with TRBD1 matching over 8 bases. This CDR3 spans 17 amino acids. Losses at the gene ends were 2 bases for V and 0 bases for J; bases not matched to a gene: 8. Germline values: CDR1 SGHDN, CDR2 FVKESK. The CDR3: CASSQLQGGSLNTEAFF. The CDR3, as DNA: TGTGCCAGCAGCCAATTACAGGGGGGGTCCCTGAACACTGAAGCTTTCTTT.

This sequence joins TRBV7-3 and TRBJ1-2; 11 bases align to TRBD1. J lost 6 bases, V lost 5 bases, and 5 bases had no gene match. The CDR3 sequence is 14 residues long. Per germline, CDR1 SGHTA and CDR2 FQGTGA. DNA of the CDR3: TGTGCCAGCAGCCCCGGGACAGGGGGGCATGGCTACACCTTC. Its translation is CASSPGTGGHGYTF.

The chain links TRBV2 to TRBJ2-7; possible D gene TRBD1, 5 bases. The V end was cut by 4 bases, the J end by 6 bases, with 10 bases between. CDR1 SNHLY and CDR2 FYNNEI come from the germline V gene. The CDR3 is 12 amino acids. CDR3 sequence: CASSVLGVEQYF. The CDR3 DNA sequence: TGTGCCAGCAGTGTATTAGGGGTCGAGCAGTACTTC.

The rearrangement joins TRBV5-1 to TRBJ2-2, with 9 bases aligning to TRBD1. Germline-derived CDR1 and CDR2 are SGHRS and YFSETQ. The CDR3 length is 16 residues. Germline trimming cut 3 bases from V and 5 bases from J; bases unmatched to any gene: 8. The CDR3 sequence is CASSSSGTGITGELFF. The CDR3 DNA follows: TGCGCCAGCAGCTCCTCCGGGACAGGGATAACCGGGGAGCTGTTTTTT.

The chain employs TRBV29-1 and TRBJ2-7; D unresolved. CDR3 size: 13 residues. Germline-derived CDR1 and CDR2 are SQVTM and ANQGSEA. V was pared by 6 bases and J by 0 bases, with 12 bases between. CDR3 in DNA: TGCAGCGTATTTGCTCCAGGCTCCTACGAGCAGTACTTC. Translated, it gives CSVFAPGSYEQYF.